Presented here are 26 T cell receptor beta chains from one specimen sequenced in a study of T cell repertoires in cytomegalovirus infection. TCRdb processed the reads anew with MiXCR; each CDR3 protein has one entry. This table holds some 150,000 distinct CDR3 sequences, roughly a third found once. Antigens of these TCRs are unknown. Here the sequenced sample was CD8+ T cells from cultured PBMCs, taken from culture after CMV antigen stimulation. All receptors come from a human donor in good health (CMV status not recorded). Some clones in this sample may be carry-over from other donors' samples.

The J gene is TRBJ1-1, the V gene TRBV19; no reliable D call. The CDR3 totals 12 residues. V lost 5 bases to trimming and J lost 1 base, with 5 bases between them. Germline V gene sequence: CDR1 LNHDA, CDR2 SQIVND (reference sequence). The DNA of the CDR3 is TGTGCCAGTAGTGTCGCGAACACTGAAGCTTTCTTT. Its protein is CASSVANTEAFF.

V gene TRBV27 combines with J gene TRBJ1-2; tentative D call: TRBD1 (5 bases). Germline CDR1 reads MNHEY; CDR2 reads SMNVEV (reference sequence). The CDR3 extends over 13 amino acids. V lost 6 bases, J lost 6 bases, and 14 bases lay in between. As DNA, the CDR3 is TGTGCCAGCAGCGAGGGACCTGGCGATGGCTACACCTTC. It translates to CASSEGPGDGYTF.

The chain combines TRBV6-5 with TRBJ1-6, with D perhaps matching TRBD1 (6 bases). Trimming took off 5 bases at V and 6 bases at J, with 14 bases between the two ends. CDR1 MNHEY and CDR2 SVGAGI come from the germline V gene. CDR3 length: 15 residues. In DNA, the CDR3 is TGTGCCAGCAGTCGTACAGGGTACGGTAATTCACCCCTCCACTTT. It specifies CASSRTGYGNSPLHF.

The chain uses TRBV20-1 and TRBJ1-2, with TRBD1 identical over 11 bases. Trimming removed 1 base from V and 2 bases from J; junction bases left unmatched: 3. CDR3 length: 15 amino acids. Germline assignment: CDR1 DFQATT and CDR2 SNEGSKA (reference sequence). The CDR3 is CSARGTGGENYGYTF. CDR3 DNA: TGCAGTGCTAGAGGGACAGGGGGCGAAAACTATGGCTACACCTTC.

The chain has TRBV7-6 and TRBJ1-3, with 8 bases fitting TRBD1. The CDR3 has 15 residues. The V segment lost 5 bases and the J segment 2 bases; nucleotides outside the gene matches: 5. Per the germline V gene, CDR1 is SGHVS and CDR2 is FNYEAQ. The CDR3 DNA reads as TGTGCCAGCAGCGAGGCGGACAGGGCTGGAAACACCATATATTTT. Protein product: CASSEADRAGNTIYF.

The chain is built from TRBV2 and TRBJ1-5; a weak D match, TRBD1 (6 bases). Germline CDR1 and CDR2: SNHLY and FYNNEI. This CDR3 contains 14 residues. The germline V and J ends were trimmed by 3 bases and 6 bases, with 12 bases remaining between them. This CDR3 is CASSDAQGGQPQHF. CDR3 in DNA: TGTGCCAGCAGTGATGCACAGGGCGGTCAGCCCCAGCATTTT.

This clonotype was recorded many times. Here the CDR3 DNA reads TGTGCCAGCAGTTTCAACCTTGGGGGGGGGGACACTGAAGCTTTCTTT. Protein: CASSFNLGGGDTEAFF. The rearrangement joins TRBV28 to TRBJ1-1; D possibly corresponds to TRBD1 (5 bases). Germline V lookup: CDR1 MDHEN, CDR2 SYDVKM. The CDR3 sequence is 16 residues long. V lost 3 bases, J lost 3 bases, and 17 bases lay in between.

The CDR3: CASSPYNTEAFF. CDR3 in DNA: TGTGCCAGTAGTCCTTACAACACTGAAGCTTTCTTT. The J gene is TRBJ1-1, the V gene TRBV19; D gene ambiguous. Trimming shortened V by 5 bases and J by 2 bases, and 6 bases separated the two germline ends. The CDR3 is 12 amino acids. Germline V gene data show CDR1 as LNHDA and CDR2 as SQIVND (reference sequence).

This clonotype occurred a few times. The chain uses TRBV24-1 and TRBJ1-2; D is ambiguous. Germline V gene sequence: CDR1 KGHDR, CDR2 SFDVKD. The CDR3 extends over 12 amino acids. Between the trimmed V and J ends, which lost 0 bases and 7 bases, there was a span of 5 bases. The CDR3 nucleotides are TGTGCCACCAGTGATTTGGGCGGTGGCTACACCTTC. It encodes CATSDLGGGYTF.

This chain's CDR3 is CASRGQGNQPQHF. The CDR3 coding sequence is TGTGCCAGCAGGGGACAGGGGAATCAGCCCCAGCATTTT. The chain uses TRBV6-1 and TRBJ1-5; 10 nucleotides align to TRBD1. This CDR3 comprises 13 residues. Germline CDR1 is MNHNS and CDR2 is SASEGT. The junction had 0 bases not matched to a gene; V was cut back by 6 bases and J by 4 bases.

This clonotype was seen a handful of times. The genes are TRBV19 and TRBJ2-1; the D gene is possibly TRBD2 (5 bases). V lost 3 bases to trimming and J lost 1 base, with 10 bases between them. This CDR3 region has 15 residues. CDR1 is LNHDA, CDR2 SQIVND, per germline (reference sequence). In DNA, the CDR3 is TGTGCCAGTAGTATCGGGGATACTTCCTACAATGAGCAGTTCTTC. It specifies CASSIGDTSYNEQFF.

This chain uses TRBV7-6 with TRBJ1-4; D uncertain. Germline CDR1 and CDR2: SGHVS and FNYEAQ. The length of the CDR3 is 12 residues. The V gene lost 5 bases and the J gene lost 10 bases, with 11 bases spanning the gap. CDR3 sequence reads: CASSDPGGKLFF. The DNA for the CDR3 is TGTGCCAGCAGCGATCCGGGAGGAAAACTGTTTTTT.

This clonotype was counted only a few times. V is TRBV6-1 and J is TRBJ2-1; 12 nucleotides agree with TRBD2. This CDR3 is 16 amino acids long. Per the germline V gene, CDR1 is MNHNS and CDR2 is SASEGT. The V and J ends lost 2 bases and 10 bases, in that order; junction bases with no gene match: 9. The CDR3 region is CASSEYSSGGAGEQFF. DNA of the CDR3: TGTGCCAGCAGTGAATATTCTAGCGGGGGGGCAGGCGAGCAGTTCTTC.

Many counts were recorded for this clonotype. V gene TRBV12-3 or TRBV12-4 combines with J gene TRBJ2-3, with D perhaps matching TRBD2 (5 bases). Trimming cost V 6 bases and J 2 bases, with 12 bases left between them. The CDR3 runs 14 residues. The CDR3 sequence is CASSRTGNTDTQYF. In DNA form, the CDR3 reads TGTGCCAGCAGCCGGACGGGAAACACAGATACGCAGTATTTT.

This clonotype has just a few counts. The J gene is TRBJ1-5, the V gene TRBV19, with D perhaps TRBD1 (6 bases). Germline-derived CDR1 and CDR2 are LNHDA and SQIVND (reference sequence). This CDR3 spans 14 amino acids. V lost 2 bases, J lost 7 bases, and 12 bases lay in between. Here the CDR3 DNA reads TGTGCCAGTAGTATAACAGGGATGGGCCAGCCCCAGCATTTT. Residues: CASSITGMGQPQHF.

The V and J genes are TRBV4-1 and TRBJ1-5, with D hard to call. Per germline, CDR1 MGHRA and CDR2 YSYEKL. The V and J ends lost 4 bases and 1 base respectively, with 11 bases between them. This CDR3 spans 15 amino acids. CDR3 region: CASSPGQESNQPQHF. CDR3 bases: TGCGCCAGCAGCCCTGGGCAGGAGAGCAATCAGCCCCAGCATTTT.

This clonotype was observed a handful of times. This sequence joins TRBV28 and TRBJ1-1; D is unresolved. Trimming removed 10 bases from V and 5 bases from J, with 20 bases in between. CDR3 length: 14 residues. Germline loops: CDR1 MDHEN, CDR2 SYDVKM. CDR3 DNA sequence: TGTGCCATCGCACGAGGGCTTTCGAGGACTGAAGCTTTCTTT. Amino acid sequence: CAIARGLSRTEAFF.

This clonotype turned up a few times. This chain joins TRBV7-6 and TRBJ1-4; tentative D call: TRBD1 (6 bases). Trimming shortened V by 2 bases and J by 10 bases, and 14 bases separated the two germline ends. Germline V gene sequence: CDR1 SGHVS, CDR2 FNYEAQ. The CDR3 covers 14 residues. CDR3 bases: TGTGCCAGCAGCTTATCTAGGGGGGGTGGAAAACTGTTTTTT. It codes for CASSLSRGGGKLFF.

Notes on this clonotype: One end of the junction is discordant with germline, which a read error may explain. The chain has TRBV7-6 and TRBJ2-3; D is undetermined. This CDR3 region has 13 residues. Germline assignment: CDR1 SGHVS and CDR2 FNYEAQ. This CDR3 is CASSGSGTVTQYF. CDR3 DNA sequence: TGTGCCAGCAGCGGATCGGGCACAGTTACGCAGTATTTT.

The gene calls are TRBV12-3 or TRBV12-4 and TRBJ2-2, with TRBD1 matching over 7 bases. The CDR3 length is 14 residues. The V gene end was trimmed by 6 bases and the J gene end by 1 base; junction bases not matched to a gene: 2. Here the CDR3 DNA reads TGTGCCAGCAGCCGGACAGGGAACACCGGGGAGCTGTTTTTT. Translation: CASSRTGNTGELFF.

This clonotype was detected many times. The chain recombines TRBV12-3 or TRBV12-4 with TRBJ1-5; D uncertain. V was shortened by 6 bases and J by 4 bases, with 7 bases between the two germline ends. This CDR3 is 12 amino acids long. CDR3 nucleotide sequence: TGTGCCAGCAGGGACCGAAATCAGCCCCAGCATTTT. Amino acid sequence: CASRDRNQPQHF.

Only a few counts were recorded for this clonotype. The CDR3 here is CATSRPNRGELFF. CDR3 sequence (DNA): TGTGCCACCAGCAGACCAAACCGCGGGGAGCTGTTTTTT. The chain links TRBV15 to TRBJ2-2; D is uncertain. The germline CDR1 and CDR2 sequences are LNHNV and YYDKDF (reference sequence). The V gene lost 2 bases and the J gene lost 7 bases, with 8 bases spanning the gap. This CDR3 is built from 13 residues.

The chain couples TRBV7-6 to TRBJ2-7, with D possibly TRBD1 on 5 matching bases. This CDR3 region has 13 residues. V was shortened by 5 bases and J by 5 bases, with 13 bases between the two germline ends. CDR1 and CDR2 from the germline V gene are SGHVS and FNYEAQ. CDR3 protein: CASSVPPGNEQYF. The CDR3 region has the DNA TGTGCCAGCAGCGTCCCGCCAGGGAACGAGCAGTACTTC.

In its sample, this clonotype was seen many times. V usage is TRBV12-3 or TRBV12-4 and J usage is TRBJ2-3, with D perhaps matching TRBD1 (5 bases). V was pared by 6 bases and J by 4 bases, with 17 bases between. The length of the CDR3 is 15 residues. CDR3 sequence: CASSRMTVGADTQYF. CDR3 bases: TGTGCCAGCAGCCGCATGACAGTTGGGGCAGATACGCAGTATTTT.

CDR3 amino acids: CASSPNRGINTGELFF. CDR3 in DNA: TGCGCCAGCAGCCCCAACAGGGGTATAAACACCGGGGAGCTGTTTTTT. V usage is TRBV5-1 and J usage is TRBJ2-2; 7 nucleotides match TRBD1. The CDR3 is made up of 16 amino acids. Germline trimming cut 4 bases from V and 2 bases from J; bases unmatched to any gene: 8. Germline lookup yields CDR1 SGHRS and CDR2 YFSETQ.

This clonotype occurred many times. The chain employs TRBV7-2 and TRBJ2-7, with D perhaps matching TRBD1 (5 bases). Germline assignment: CDR1 SGHTA and CDR2 FQGNSA. CDR3 length: 18 amino acids. Trimming removed 0 bases from V and 3 bases from J, with 21 bases in between. Here the CDR3 reads CASSLAPRQTQTFYEQYF. In nucleotides, the CDR3 is TGTGCCAGCAGCTTAGCCCCCCGACAGACCCAAACCTTCTACGAGCAGTACTTC.